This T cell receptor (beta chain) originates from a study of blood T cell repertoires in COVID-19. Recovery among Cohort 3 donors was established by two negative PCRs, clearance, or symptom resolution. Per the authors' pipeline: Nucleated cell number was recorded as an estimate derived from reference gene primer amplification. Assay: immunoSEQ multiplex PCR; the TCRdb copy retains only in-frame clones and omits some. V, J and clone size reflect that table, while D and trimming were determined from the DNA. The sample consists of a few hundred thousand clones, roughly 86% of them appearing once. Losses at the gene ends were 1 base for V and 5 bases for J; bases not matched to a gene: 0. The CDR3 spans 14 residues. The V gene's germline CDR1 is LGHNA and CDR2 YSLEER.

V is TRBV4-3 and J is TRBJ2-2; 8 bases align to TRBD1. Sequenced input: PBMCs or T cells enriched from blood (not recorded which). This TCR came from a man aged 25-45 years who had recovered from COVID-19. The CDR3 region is CASSQGQGTGELFF. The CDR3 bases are TGCGCCAGCAGCCAAGGACAGGGGACCGGGGAGCTGTTTTTT.